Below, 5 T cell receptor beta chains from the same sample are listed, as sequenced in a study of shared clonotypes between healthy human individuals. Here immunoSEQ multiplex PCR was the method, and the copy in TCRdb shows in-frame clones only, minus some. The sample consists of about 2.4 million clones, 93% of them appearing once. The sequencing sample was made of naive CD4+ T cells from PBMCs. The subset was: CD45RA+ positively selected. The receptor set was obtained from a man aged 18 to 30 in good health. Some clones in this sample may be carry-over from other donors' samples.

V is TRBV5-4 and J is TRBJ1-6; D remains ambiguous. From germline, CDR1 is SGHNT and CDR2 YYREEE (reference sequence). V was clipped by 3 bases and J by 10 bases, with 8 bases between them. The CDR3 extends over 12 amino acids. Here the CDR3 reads CASSSGKSPLHF. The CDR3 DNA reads TGTGCCAGCAGCTCCGGGAAATCACCCCTCCACTTT.

Here the CDR3 reads CASSLGQATIYF. CDR3 coding DNA: TGTGCCAGCAGCCTAGGACAAGCCACCATATATTTT. J is TRBJ1-3 and V is TRBV11-1, with D perhaps TRBD1 (5 bases). Germline CDR1 is SGHAT and CDR2 is FQDESV (reference sequence). The CDR3 covers 12 residues. Between the trimmed V and J ends, which lost 5 bases and 9 bases, there was a span of 11 bases.

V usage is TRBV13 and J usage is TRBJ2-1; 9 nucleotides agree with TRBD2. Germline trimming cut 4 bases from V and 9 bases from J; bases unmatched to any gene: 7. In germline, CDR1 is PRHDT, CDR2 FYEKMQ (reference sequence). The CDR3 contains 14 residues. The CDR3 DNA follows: TGTGCCAGCAGCTGGATAGGGACTAGCACTGAGCAGTTCTTC. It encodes CASSWIGTSTEQFF.

The CDR3 protein is CASSSVRSQNHSEQYF. For the CDR3, the DNA is TGTGCCAGCAGTTCGGTTCGGTCGCAGAACCATTCCGAGCAGTACTTC. J is TRBJ2-7 and V is TRBV6-5; D is ambiguous. Trimming stripped 4 bases from V and 6 bases from J, with 22 bases between. Germline CDR1 MNHEY, CDR2 SVGAGI. CDR3 length equals 16 residues.

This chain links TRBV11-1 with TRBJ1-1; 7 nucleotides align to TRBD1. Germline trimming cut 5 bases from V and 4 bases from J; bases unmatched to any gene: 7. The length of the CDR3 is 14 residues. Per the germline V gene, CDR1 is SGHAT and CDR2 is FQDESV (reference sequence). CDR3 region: CASSPLAGGTEAFF. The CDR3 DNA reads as TGTGCCAGCAGCCCGTTAGCAGGGGGCACTGAAGCTTTCTTT.